This entry lists 25 T cell receptor beta chains sequenced from one sample in a study of cytomegalovirus exposure and HLA in healthy donors. Primers included in the PCR were 60 Vbeta and 13 Jbeta primers. The method was immunoSEQ multiplex PCR; TCRdb's version includes in-frame clones alone and lacks a portion of them. Here the sample spans approximately 170,000 clones, about 64% being singletons. Sample: PBMCs. All receptors derive from a man aged 50-60 years in good health and CMV-seronegative.

The V and J genes are TRBV14 and TRBJ2-7, with 8 bases identical to TRBD2. This CDR3 is 17 amino acids long. Unmatched junction bases numbered 13, after V lost 1 base and J lost 5 bases. From germline, CDR1 is SGHDN and CDR2 FVKESK. CDR3 DNA: TGTGCCAGCAGCCAAGCCTATCGGACTAGCAGGTCCCACGAGCAGTACTTC. Its translation: CASSQAYRTSRSHEQYF.

The chain has TRBV10-2 and TRBJ1-4; D remains ambiguous. V was pared by 6 bases and J by 5 bases, with 13 bases between. This CDR3 contains 14 residues. Germline V gene data show CDR1 as WSHSY and CDR2 as SAAADI. The chain's CDR3 is CASSGIWPNEKLFF. The CDR3 nucleotides are TGCGCCAGCAGCGGGATTTGGCCGAATGAAAAACTGTTTTTT.

The chain joins TRBV5-1 to TRBJ2-5, with TRBD1 identical over 9 bases. CDR1 is SGHRS, CDR2 YFSETQ, per germline. CDR3 length: 15 amino acids. The trim removed 4 bases at V and 4 bases at J, leaving 8 bases unmatched. The CDR3 DNA reads TGCGCCAGCAGCGATTTACAGGGGGCTGGAGAGACCCAGTACTTC. Translation gives CASSDLQGAGETQYF.

This clone has just a few counts. This chain uses TRBV5-1 with TRBJ2-5, with 13 positions matching TRBD2. Germline values: CDR1 SGHRS, CDR2 YFSETQ. V lost 4 bases, J lost 5 bases, and 8 bases stayed unmatched. The CDR3 spans 16 residues. The CDR3 nucleotides are TGCGCCAGCAGCCATACTAGCGGGGGGGCCGGGGAGACCCAGTACTTC. This codes for CASSHTSGGAGETQYF.

The V call is TRBV5-1, the J call TRBJ2-5; 11 bases fit TRBD2. This CDR3 contains 15 residues. After removal of 4 bases from V and 2 bases from J, the junction contained 4 bases not matched to a gene. Looked up from germline, CDR1 is SGHRS and CDR2 is YFSETQ. This CDR3 is CASSMGLAAQETQYF. In DNA form, the CDR3 reads TGCGCCAGCAGCATGGGACTAGCGGCGCAAGAGACCCAGTACTTC.

This sequence joins TRBV29-1 and TRBJ2-7; TRBD1 matches 9 bases. The J segment lost 4 bases and the V segment lost 4 bases, leaving 5 bases of the junction unmatched. This CDR3 has 13 residues. CDR1 is SQVTM and CDR2 is ANQGSEA in the germline V gene. The CDR3: CSVGPGQGYEQYF. The CDR3 DNA follows: TGCAGCGTTGGGCCGGGACAGGGATACGAGCAGTACTTC.

V is TRBV7-2 and J is TRBJ1-1; possible D gene TRBD1, 5 bases. In germline, CDR1 is SGHTA, CDR2 FQGNSA. The V end was cut by 3 bases, the J end by 0 bases, with 11 bases between. CDR3 length equals 15 residues. CDR3 bases: TGTGCCAGCAGCTTGCAGGGACTCTTGAACACTGAAGCTTTCTTT. Translation: CASSLQGLLNTEAFF.

The rearrangement uses TRBV7-3 and TRBJ2-7, with 10 positions matching TRBD1. The junction had 11 bases not matched to a gene; V was cut back by 1 base and J by 5 bases. The CDR3 extends over 17 amino acids. Germline V lookup: CDR1 SGHTA, CDR2 FQGTGA. The CDR3 coding sequence is TGTGCCAGCAGCTTAAGGGGTATAGGACAGGGGGAGAACGAGCAGTACTTC. Its protein is CASSLRGIGQGENEQYF.

J is TRBJ2-1 and V is TRBV6-6; 7 bases map to TRBD1. Germline CDR1 MNHNY, CDR2 SVGAGI (reference sequence). This CDR3 comprises 16 residues. The V and J ends lost 2 bases and 0 bases, in that order; junction bases with no gene match: 4. This chain's CDR3 is CASSYARTGSYNEQFF. The CDR3 coding sequence is TGTGCCAGCAGTTACGCCAGGACAGGCTCCTACAATGAGCAGTTCTTC.

This chain links TRBV14 with TRBJ2-3; D may be TRBD2 (7 bases). Trimming took off 4 bases at V and 6 bases at J, with 11 bases between the two ends. Germline assignment: CDR1 SGHDN and CDR2 FVKESK. The CDR3 has 13 residues. CDR3 in DNA: TGTGCCAGCAGCCGCGGGGGCCGGGATACGCAGTATTTT. This translates into CASSRGGRDTQYF.

V usage is TRBV6-6 and J usage is TRBJ1-5, with TRBD1 identical over 7 bases. Germline-derived CDR1 and CDR2 are MNHNY and SVGAGI (reference sequence). This CDR3 spans 11 amino acids. V was clipped by 6 bases and J by 14 bases; unmatched bases: 7. CDR3 amino acids: CASSNTGVEHF. DNA of the CDR3: TGTGCCAGCAGCAATACAGGGGTAGAGCATTTT.

This clone showed up just a few times. This chain connects TRBV10-3 to TRBJ2-7, with a weak D call TRBD1 (5 bases). V gave up 1 base and J gave up 3 bases, with 13 bases separating them. Per germline, CDR1 ENHRY and CDR2 SYGVKD. This CDR3 has 15 residues. CDR3 in amino acids: CAISELGQGIYEQYF. DNA of the CDR3: TGTGCCATCAGTGAGTTGGGTCAGGGAATCTACGAGCAGTACTTC.

CDR3 in DNA: TGTGCCAGCAGCCCGACTAGCCTGGCGGGCACCGGGGAGCTGTTTTTT. Amino acid sequence: CASSPTSLAGTGELFF. The chain couples TRBV9 to TRBJ2-2, with TRBD2 matching over 7 bases. The length of the CDR3 is 16 residues. Germline trimming cut 4 bases from V and 4 bases from J; bases unmatched to any gene: 10. CDR1 is SGDLS and CDR2 is YYNGEE in the germline V gene.

The chain links TRBV2 to TRBJ2-7, with TRBD1 matching 12 bases. The CDR3 is made up of 14 amino acids. V shed 5 bases, J shed 5 bases, and the junction held 4 bases outside the gene matches. Germline assignment: CDR1 SNHLY and CDR2 FYNNEI. In nucleotides, the CDR3 is TGTGCCAGCAGTCCTGGGACAGGGGGCGACGAGCAGTACTTC. Its translation: CASSPGTGGDEQYF.

The V and J genes are TRBV28 and TRBJ1-1; no firm D call. The germline CDR1 and CDR2 sequences are MDHEN and SYDVKM. V gave up 3 bases and J gave up 10 bases, with 24 bases separating them. This CDR3 has 16 residues. As DNA, the CDR3 is TGTGCCAGCAGTTTTCCCGTTAGGACTCAACCAAGCGGAGCTTTCTTT. Translating gives CASSFPVRTQPSGAFF. The complete variable domain, with remaining parts taken from reference TRBV28 and TRBJ1-1, reads DVKVTQSSRYLVKRTGEKVFLECVQDMDHENMFWYRQDPGLGLRLIYFSYDVKMKEKGDIPEGYSVSREKKERFSLILESASTNQTSMYLCASSFPVRTQPSGAFFGQGTRLTVV.

There are a few counts of this clone. The CDR3, as DNA: TGCGCCAGCAGCTTGAAAGGCGGGGGGGCCATCGCTCGCACAGATACGCAGTATTTT. Its translation is CASSLKGGGAIARTDTQYF. V is TRBV5-1 and J is TRBJ2-3, with 9 bases lining up with TRBD2. Germline V lookup: CDR1 SGHRS, CDR2 YFSETQ. V was clipped by 1 base and J by 1 base; unmatched bases: 13. The CDR3 consists of 19 residues.

The chain couples TRBV28 to TRBJ1-5; D is uncertain. V was pared by 1 base and J by 5 bases, with 12 bases between. The germline V gene has CDR1 MDHEN and CDR2 SYDVKM. CDR3 length: 15 residues. The CDR3 here is CASSLLVGGHQPQHF. The CDR3 nucleotides read TGTGCCAGCAGTTTATTAGTGGGCGGGCATCAGCCCCAGCATTTT. The complete variable domain, with remaining parts taken from reference TRBV28 and TRBJ1-5, reads DVKVTQSSRYLVKRTGEKVFLECVQDMDHENMFWYRQDPGLGLRLIYFSYDVKMKEKGDIPEGYSVSREKKERFSLILESASTNQTSMYLCASSLLVGGHQPQHFGDGTRLSIL.

The chain has TRBV9 and TRBJ2-1, with TRBD2 as a possible D gene (7 bases). V was cut by 0 bases and J by 5 bases, with 12 bases left in between. Germline V gene data show CDR1 as SGDLS and CDR2 as YYNGEE. The CDR3 has 15 amino acids. The CDR3 DNA sequence: TGTGCCAGCAGCGTAGGGGGGGGCCGAGACAATGAGCAGTTCTTC. This gives the protein CASSVGGGRDNEQFF.

This clone has a handful of counts. The rearrangement uses TRBV7-2 and TRBJ1-2; D is possibly TRBD1 (5 bases). V was pared by 5 bases and J by 2 bases, with 15 bases between. This CDR3 spans 15 amino acids. Germline CDR1 and CDR2: SGHTA and FQGNSA. CDR3 loop: CASSPRQGLNYGYTF. CDR3 nucleotide sequence: TGTGCCAGCAGCCCGCGGCAGGGCCTCAACTATGGCTACACCTTC. The whole variable domain, remainder taken from reference TRBV7-2 and TRBJ1-2, is GAGVSQSPSNKVTEKGKDVELRCDPISGHTALYWYRQSLGQGLEFLIYFQGNSAPDKSGLPSDRFSAERTGGSVSTLTIQRTQQEDSAVYLCASSPRQGLNYGYTFGSGTRLTVV.

In regard to this clone: At one end the junction does not follow the germline gene, possibly because of a read error. The genes are TRBV28 and TRBJ2-7; TRBD2 aligns across 9 bases. The CDR3 spans 12 residues. Germline V gene sequence: CDR1 MDHEN, CDR2 SYDVKM. The CDR3: CASSLESGGRLF. CDR3 DNA sequence: TGTGCCAGCAGTTTAGAAAGCGGGGGGCGACTCTTC.

In DNA form, the CDR3 reads TGTGCCAGCAGCTTAGGGGGTGTAGGGGCAGGTCGGTTTTTT. Translating gives CASSLGGVGAGRFF. The chain carries TRBV7-8 and TRBJ1-4, with a tentative D call TRBD1 (5 bases). CDR3 size: 14 residues. V was cut by 1 base and J by 16 bases, with 19 bases left in between. From germline, CDR1 is SGHVS and CDR2 FQNEAQ.

The chain employs TRBV19 and TRBJ1-1; 8 bases fit TRBD1. V lost 7 bases, J lost 1 base, and 14 bases stayed unmatched. The CDR3 loop spans 17 amino acids. The germline gives CDR1 LNHDA, CDR2 SQIVND (reference sequence). This chain's CDR3 is CASTNTAMGQANTEAFF. For the CDR3, the DNA is TGTGCCAGTACTAATACTGCGATGGGACAGGCGAACACTGAAGCTTTCTTT.

This sequence joins TRBV6-1 and TRBJ1-2; tentative D call: TRBD1 (6 bases). Deletions cut 2 bases from V and 2 bases from J, with 12 bases between. Germline CDR1 reads MNHNS; CDR2 reads SASEGT. This CDR3 spans 15 amino acids. The CDR3 loop is CASSELRTVNYGYTF. The CDR3 region has the DNA TGTGCCAGCAGTGAATTACGGACAGTGAACTATGGCTACACCTTC.

The chain carries TRBV18 and TRBJ2-3, with 11 bases matching TRBD2. V was pared by 3 bases and J by 0 bases, with 2 bases of the junction left unmatched. CDR1 is KGHSH and CDR2 is LQKENI in the germline V gene. This CDR3 spans 16 amino acids. The CDR3, as DNA: TGTGCCAGCTCACCCGGGACTAGCGGTAGCACAGATACGCAGTATTTT. Translation: CASSPGTSGSTDTQYF.

This clone has just one count. The CDR3 region is CASSYSAGTLNQPQHF. The CDR3 DNA follows: TGTGCCAGCAGTTACTCGGCGGGGACTCTCAATCAGCCCCAGCATTTT. The chain joins TRBV6-5 to TRBJ1-5; D may be TRBD1 (5 bases). This CDR3 is built from 16 residues. Germline assignment: CDR1 MNHEY and CDR2 SVGAGI. V was clipped by 0 bases and J by 3 bases, with 12 bases between them.